This TCR beta chain stems from a study of T cells after yellow fever vaccination. On the study more broadly: Fractions low in cell number were prepared with SMART-Seq v4 Ultra Low Input. Study-level points and caveats: Peak timing came faster in the weaker secondary response, day 5 versus 15. Among primary-vaccination clones, most reappeared after the booster, at 96% for CD4 and 85% to 90% for CD8. Within FACS-sorted repertoires, abundant clonotypes contaminating from the bulk population could be present.

TCRdb analysed the 5' RACE reads with MiXCR anew, one entry per CDR3 protein. Seen here are 150,000 to 200,000 distinct CDR3 sequences, 9.3% observed once, and the top ten hold roughly a third. This CDR3 region has 16 residues. The germline gives CDR1 LGHNA, CDR2 YSLEER. The ends were cut back, 1 base at V and 2 bases at J, with 15 bases in the middle. As concerns this clonotype: Its antigen is still unknown.

This TCR was recovered from a man younger than 30 who received the YFV17D yellow fever vaccine. V usage is TRBV4-3 and J usage is TRBJ2-7; D possibly corresponds to TRBD1 (6 bases). Material: CD8+ T cells sorted from PBMCs, obtained 45 days after the yellow fever booster vaccination. The CDR3 loop reads CASSQGEQGNPYEQYF. In DNA, the CDR3 is TGCGCCAGCAGCCAAGGAGAACAGGGAAACCCCTACGAGCAGTACTTC.